What follows is one T cell receptor beta chain and its context. As yet, its antigen is unknown. This sample was taken from a study of shared clonotypes between healthy human individuals. Whole-study context: Samples came from two female and a few male donors aged 18 to 49. Findings and caveats of the study: Among donors, sharing of clonotypes was expected to be affected by sequencing depth.

The germline V gene encodes CDR1 ENHRY and CDR2 SYGVKD. The CDR3 sequence is 20 residues long. Unmatched junction bases numbered 14, after V lost 2 bases and J lost 0 bases. Replicate PCRs for sorted subsets used approximately 190 ng DNA; this equaled 25,000 to 30,000 T cell genomes. In the original analysis: ImmunoSEQ output lacked quality scores and full-length reads, limiting matched filtering. Clones were sequenced by immunoSEQ multiplex PCR, and TCRdb holds only the in-frame ones, with some missing. V, J and clone size reflect that table, while D and trimming were determined from the DNA. The data hold approximately 400,000 clones, with just over 95% observed a single time.

The sequencing input was memory CD8+ T cells sorted from blood. Noted subset: CD45RO+ cells pooled with CCR7-negative TemRA cells. V and J are TRBV10-3 and TRBJ2-2; 8 nucleotides align to TRBD1. The source is a man aged 30 to 45 in good health. Written as DNA, the CDR3 is TGTGCCATCAGTGAGAAGGGGGCAGGGGGCAGCGGATCGAACACCGGGGAGCTGTTTTTT. Translating gives CAISEKGAGGSGSNTGELFF.